Sequencing of this TCR beta chain was carried out in a study of beta chain features in type 1 diabetes. Study-wide results and caveats: It was not settled here whether HLA type affects TCRB rearrangement.

All of the isolated RNA was reverse transcribed, so expressed TCRB transcripts were sequenced. Profiled with immunoSEQ multiplex PCR; TCRdb holds only in-frame clones, not every one. The sample lists 200,000 to 300,000 clones, approximately 70% occurring once. Concerning this clone: Its antigen is currently unknown.

It was one heparinised blood draw, averaging about 110 mL, that each donor gave. Researchers reported sorting CD4+ naive, central memory, regulatory and stem cell-like memory cells via CD45RO/CCR7/CD25/CD127/CD95/CD27. The CDR3 spans 14 residues. Germline trimming cut 2 bases from V and 3 bases from J; bases unmatched to any gene: 1. CDR1 GTSNPN and CDR2 SVGIG come from the germline V gene (reference sequence). The rearrangement links TRBV30 to TRBJ1-3; 10 bases fit TRBD1. The sequenced material came from naive CD4+ T cells from blood. The origin of this receptor is a man aged 25-45 years in good health. CDR3 sequence reads: CAWSRTGGGNTIYF. The CDR3, as DNA: TGTGCCTGGAGTCGGACAGGGGGTGGAAACACCATATATTTT.